Presented here are 31 T cell receptor beta chains from one specimen sequenced in a study of cytomegalovirus exposure and HLA in healthy donors. Repertoires were generated with immunoSEQ multiplex PCR, while TCRdb's copy carries only in-frame clones and drops some. The sample holds under 200,000 clones; over 65% are singletons and the top ten take over 5.5%. Sequenced material: PBMCs. Receptors were obtained from a man aged 18 to 29 in good health and CMV-seropositive.

The table lists this clone with a count of one. J is TRBJ1-1 and V is TRBV5-6; weak D call: TRBD1 (6 bases). There are 15 residues in the CDR3. Germline-derived CDR1 and CDR2 are SGHDT and YYEEEE. Trimming took 4 bases from V and 3 from J, leaving 16 bases between them. Here the CDR3 DNA reads TGTGCCAGCAGCCAACAGGGCGTTTGGGACACTGAAGCTTTCTTT. Translated, it gives CASSQQGVWDTEAFF.

CDR3 region: CASSPGLAAATQYF. CDR3 nucleotides: TGTGCCAGCAGCCCCGGACTAGCGGCCGCTACTCAGTACTTC. The V gene is TRBV7-6, the J gene TRBJ2-4; 10 bases map to TRBD2. CDR1 SGHVS and CDR2 FNYEAQ come from the germline V gene. Losses at the gene ends were 5 bases for V and 12 bases for J; bases not matched to a gene: 10. There are 14 residues in the CDR3. The full variable domain, with the rest looked up from reference TRBV7-6 and TRBJ2-4, is GAGVSQSPRYKVTKRGQDVALRCDPISGHVSLYWYRQALGQGPEFLTYFNYEAQQDKSGLPNDRFSAERPEGSISTLTIQRTEQRDSAMYRCASSPGLAAATQYFGAGTRLSVL.

The chain links TRBV27 to TRBJ2-5, with D perhaps TRBD2 (5 bases). Germline V gives CDR1 MNHEY, CDR2 SMNVEV (reference sequence). Trimming left V 7 bases short and J 6 bases short, with 15 bases between. This CDR3 has 13 residues. The CDR3 loop is CASTEGDRKTQYF. For the CDR3, the DNA is TGTGCCAGCACCGAGGGAGACCGGAAGACCCAGTACTTC.

The rearrangement uses TRBV18 and TRBJ2-5, with a weak D call TRBD1 (6 bases). CDR3 length equals 14 residues. From germline, CDR1 is KGHSH and CDR2 LQKENI. Trimming took 0 bases from V and 5 from J, leaving 10 bases between them. In DNA, the CDR3 is TGTGCCAGCTCACCACCGACAGGCAGGGAGACCCAGTACTTC. This translates into CASSPPTGRETQYF.

The rearrangement links TRBV5-1 to TRBJ2-1; 11 nucleotides agree with TRBD2. In germline, CDR1 is SGHRS, CDR2 YFSETQ. The junction had 6 bases not matched to a gene; V was cut back by 1 base and J by 6 bases. This CDR3 has 16 amino acids. DNA for the CDR3: TGCGCCAGCAGCTTGCTATTGCTAGCGGGAGGCAATGAGCAGTTCTTC. Amino acid sequence: CASSLLLLAGGNEQFF.

This clone was picked up a small number of times. The junction departs from germline at one end; a sequencing error may be responsible. The chain uses TRBV23-1 and TRBJ1-2; no clear D. TRBV23-1 is an open reading frame whose function is uncertain. This CDR3 has 10 residues. In DNA, the CDR3 is TGCGCCAGCAGCTACGACCGCGGCCCTTTC. Its translation is CASSYDRGPF.

V is TRBV28 and J is TRBJ1-4; 7 bases line up with TRBD1. V trimming: 4 bases; J trimming: 7 bases; junction bases outside the gene matches: 18. The germline V gene has CDR1 MDHEN and CDR2 SYDVKM. This CDR3 region has 18 residues. In DNA, the CDR3 is TGTGCCAGCAGTTGGGGGCCTGTAACAGGGGCGACTGGTGAAAAACTGTTTTTT. Protein: CASSWGPVTGATGEKLFF.

This clone came up once. CDR3 in amino acids: CATSFHRGNTDTQYF. The CDR3 region has the DNA TGTGCCACCAGCTTTCACAGGGGAAACACAGATACGCAGTATTTT. This chain uses TRBV15 with TRBJ2-3; 7 bases match TRBD1. In germline, CDR1 is LNHNV, CDR2 YYDKDF (reference sequence). V trimming: 5 bases; J trimming: 2 bases; junction bases outside the gene matches: 7. This CDR3 comprises 15 residues.

The V gene is TRBV4-3, the J gene TRBJ2-7; D unresolved. The CDR3 length is 14 residues. Germline V gives CDR1 LGHNA, CDR2 YSLEER. V lost 0 bases, J lost 0 bases, and 6 bases lay in between. Here the CDR3 reads CASSQDPGSYEQYF. The CDR3 region has the DNA TGCGCCAGCAGCCAAGATCCGGGCTCCTACGAGCAGTACTTC.

This chain links TRBV2 with TRBJ2-5; 12 bases fit TRBD2. The CDR3 extends over 15 amino acids. V lost 1 base and J lost 5; bases outside the gene matches: 2. Germline V CDR1 and CDR2: SNHLY, FYNNEI. CDR3: CASSEGLAGVETQYF. The CDR3 DNA follows: TGTGCCAGCAGTGAAGGACTAGCGGGAGTGGAGACCCAGTACTTC.

V and J are TRBV7-2 and TRBJ2-2; a possible D gene is TRBD1 (5 bases). This CDR3 spans 14 amino acids. Trimming left V 5 bases short and J 4 bases short, with 11 bases between. The germline V gene has CDR1 SGHTA and CDR2 FQGNSA. CDR3 in amino acids: CASSLGQATGELFF. CDR3 DNA sequence: TGTGCCAGCAGCCTCGGACAAGCCACCGGGGAGCTGTTTTTT.

This rearrangement joins TRBV10-3 to TRBJ2-3; TRBD2 matches at 10 bases. Germline trimming cut 11 bases from V and 0 bases from J; bases unmatched to any gene: 14. This CDR3 contains 17 residues. Germline assignment: CDR1 ENHRY and CDR2 SYGVKD. The CDR3 reads CASGRAGGASSTDTQYF. In DNA form, the CDR3 reads TGTGCCTCCGGACGAGCGGGAGGGGCATCTAGCACAGATACGCAGTATTTT.

The V and J genes are TRBV5-1 and TRBJ2-5; TRBD1 matches at 7 bases. This CDR3 has 15 amino acids. V was clipped by 3 bases and J by 5 bases; unmatched bases: 10. Germline V gene lookup returns CDR1 SGHRS and CDR2 YFSETQ. The CDR3 sequence is CASSSGATGMETQYF. DNA for the CDR3: TGCGCCAGCAGCTCTGGAGCGACAGGGATGGAGACCCAGTACTTC.

This chain uses TRBV7-9 with TRBJ2-3, with TRBD1 matching 9 bases. CDR1 is SEHNR and CDR2 is FQNEAQ in the germline V gene (reference sequence). The CDR3 is 15 amino acids. The junction had 5 bases not matched to a gene; V was cut back by 4 bases and J by 3 bases. The CDR3: CASSSGQGLTDTQYF. DNA of the CDR3: TGTGCCAGCAGCTCGGGACAGGGATTAACAGATACGCAGTATTTT.

This rearrangement joins TRBV4-3 to TRBJ2-2, with D hard to call. V lost 0 bases and J 7 bases, leaving 12 bases between the germline ends. CDR3 length: 15 residues. Germline V lookup: CDR1 LGHNA, CDR2 YSLEER. The chain's CDR3 is CASSQEPQRGGELFF. The CDR3 DNA follows: TGCGCCAGCAGCCAAGAACCGCAACGAGGCGGGGAGCTGTTTTTT.

The J gene is TRBJ2-1, the V gene TRBV29-1, with D uncertain. The CDR3 consists of 12 residues. Germline V gene data show CDR1 as SQVTM and CDR2 as ANQGSEA. V was cut by 5 bases and J by 4 bases, with 9 bases left in between. This CDR3 is CSVLTRYNEQFF. The CDR3 nucleotides read TGCAGCGTTCTGACTCGTTACAATGAGCAGTTCTTC.

This chain connects TRBV9 to TRBJ2-5, with D perhaps TRBD1 (7 bases). The CDR3 consists of 14 residues. Germline CDR1 is SGDLS and CDR2 is YYNGEE. V lost 3 bases and J lost 5, with 14 bases in between. The CDR3 reads CASSGRQGLETQYF. DNA for the CDR3: TGTGCCAGCAGCGGTAGACAGGGACTGGAGACCCAGTACTTC.

This clone was detected a few times. J is TRBJ2-4 and V is TRBV7-2, with D maybe TRBD1 (5 bases). Germline assignment: CDR1 SGHTA and CDR2 FQGNSA. Trimming pared 5 bases from V and 0 bases from J, leaving 11 bases between. The CDR3 contains 15 residues. The DNA for the CDR3 is TGTGCCAGCAGCAGAGAGACAGTAGCCAAAAACATTCAGTACTTC. It encodes CASSRETVAKNIQYF.

CDR3 in amino acids: CASSLGQGSQPQHF. The CDR3 region has the DNA TGTGCCAGCAGCTTGGGACAGGGGAGTCAGCCCCAGCATTTT. The rearrangement uses TRBV5-6 and TRBJ1-5; 8 nucleotides line up with TRBD1. Per the germline V gene, CDR1 is SGHDT and CDR2 is YYEEEE. V lost 0 bases and J lost 6; bases outside the gene matches: 2. The CDR3 spans 14 residues.

This clone was counted between two and nine times. This rearrangement joins TRBV6-4 to TRBJ2-5, with 8 bases that match TRBD2. Germline CDR1 MRHNA, CDR2 SNTAGT. This CDR3 region has 15 residues. The ends lost 5 bases at V and 5 bases at J; junction bases unmatched: 10. CDR3 region: CASSKGLGGEETQYF. In DNA form, the CDR3 reads TGTGCCAGCAGTAAGGGACTAGGTGGAGAGGAGACCCAGTACTTC.

V gene TRBV27 combines with J gene TRBJ1-1, with a tentative D call TRBD1 (5 bases). V was pared by 5 bases and J by 5 bases, with 21 bases between. CDR3 size: 16 residues. Looked up from germline, CDR1 is MNHEY and CDR2 is SMNVEV (reference sequence). The CDR3 spells CASSASKGPVGTEAFF. CDR3 bases: TGTGCCAGCAGTGCCTCTAAGGGGCCGGTGGGGACTGAAGCTTTCTTT.

The rearrangement uses TRBV28 and TRBJ2-7; tentatively, D is TRBD1 (5 bases). Trimming cost V 6 bases and J 6 bases, with 21 bases left between them. Germline V gene sequence: CDR1 MDHEN, CDR2 SYDVKM. This CDR3 spans 15 amino acids. The CDR3, as DNA: TGTGCCAGCAGCCCAGGCTCCCGGTTGGGGCGCGAGCAGTACTTC. Protein: CASSPGSRLGREQYF.

The CDR3: CASSRRVAGGREQFF. The CDR3 bases are TGTGCCAGCAGCCGGAGAGTAGCGGGAGGGCGGGAGCAGTTCTTC. V gene TRBV5-6 combines with J gene TRBJ2-1; TRBD2 matches 11 bases. CDR1 SGHDT and CDR2 YYEEEE come from the germline V gene. With 4 bases clipped from V and 10 bases from J, the junction kept 10 bases outside the gene matches. CDR3 length: 15 residues.

Of note for this clone: In the same sample, other DNA sequences code for this CDR3. V gene TRBV19 combines with J gene TRBJ2-7, with TRBD1 matching over 12 bases. CDR3 size: 15 residues. The ends lost 3 bases at V and 2 bases at J; junction bases unmatched: 2. Germline CDR1 LNHDA, CDR2 SQIVND (reference sequence). CDR3 residues: CASSIGTGGPYEQYF. The DNA for the CDR3 is TGTGCCAGTAGTATCGGGACAGGGGGCCCCTACGAGCAGTACTTC.

The sample holds a few counts of this clone. J is TRBJ1-2 and V is TRBV5-1, with D maybe TRBD1 (6 bases). CDR3 size: 16 residues. Between the trimmed V and J ends, which lost 1 base and 2 bases, there was a span of 15 bases. CDR1 is SGHRS and CDR2 is YFSETQ in the germline V gene. CDR3 amino acids: CASSLPRGGGNYGYTF. The DNA of the CDR3 is TGCGCCAGCAGCTTGCCGCGGGGGGGCGGGAACTATGGCTACACCTTC.

The V gene is TRBV11-2, the J gene TRBJ2-7, with TRBD1 identical over 8 bases. The CDR3 covers 14 residues. Trimming at V came to 3 bases and at J to 4 bases, leaving 5 bases not matched to a gene. Germline V lookup: CDR1 SGHAT, CDR2 FQNNGV. The CDR3 DNA follows: TGTGCCAGCAGCTTGGGGACAGGAAAGTACGAGCAGTACTTC. Protein sequence: CASSLGTGKYEQYF.

V and J are TRBV5-4 and TRBJ2-7, with TRBD1 identical over 9 bases. V lost 2 bases and J lost 1; bases outside the gene matches: 4. The CDR3 consists of 15 residues. Germline lookup yields CDR1 SGHNT and CDR2 YYREEE (reference sequence). CDR3 residues: CASSLVGTGSYEQYF. Here the CDR3 DNA reads TGTGCCAGCAGCTTAGTGGGGACAGGGTCCTACGAGCAGTACTTC. Filled out from reference TRBV5-4 and TRBJ2-7, the complete variable domain reads ETGVTQSPTHLIKTRGQQVTLRCSSQSGHNTVSWYQQALGQGPQFIFQYYREEENGRGNFPPRFSGLQFPNYSSELNVNALELDDSALYLCASSLVGTGSYEQYFGPGTRLTVT.

The chain employs TRBV7-2 and TRBJ2-7, with 7 bases aligning to TRBD2. The CDR3 has 13 residues. V trimming: 3 bases; J trimming: 2 bases; junction bases outside the gene matches: 1. CDR1 is SGHTA and CDR2 is FQGNSA in the germline V gene. CDR3 sequence: CASSLSGTYEQYF. CDR3 in DNA: TGTGCCAGCAGCTTGAGCGGGACCTACGAGCAGTACTTC.

CDR3 DNA: TGTGCCAGCAGCCAAGATGAAACTATCCTGGGCGGGGAGCTGTTTTTT. Amino acids: CASSQDETILGGELFF. The gene calls are TRBV4-2 and TRBJ2-2; D is unresolved. The length of the CDR3 is 16 residues. Germline V CDR1 and CDR2: LGHNA, YNFKEQ. Trimming pared 0 bases from V and 7 bases from J, leaving 15 bases between.

This clone showed up just a few times. The chain joins TRBV10-1 to TRBJ1-1; D gene unclear. The CDR3 has 13 amino acids. The V end lost 7 bases, the J end lost 3 bases, and 12 bases lay between the germline ends. CDR1 is WNHNN, CDR2 SYGVQD, per germline (reference sequence). The DNA of the CDR3 is TGCGCCAGCATCGTACCCGGGGACACTGAAGCTTTCTTT. Its translation is CASIVPGDTEAFF.

V is TRBV2 and J is TRBJ2-7, with D unresolved. From germline, CDR1 is SNHLY and CDR2 FYNNEI. The CDR3 spans 13 residues. V lost 4 bases and J 6 bases, leaving 13 bases between the germline ends. The CDR3: CASSGAYSAEQYF. The CDR3 DNA sequence: TGTGCCAGCAGTGGAGCTTATAGTGCCGAGCAGTACTTC.